This TCR beta chain is drawn from a study of shared clonotypes between healthy human individuals. Study information: A couple of women and a few men aged 18 to 49 made up the donors.

J lost 4 bases, V lost 11 bases, and 10 bases had no gene match. The CDR3 consists of 14 residues. As concerns this clone: Its specificity is not known.

The repertoire was sequenced with immunoSEQ multiplex PCR; TCRdb's copy has only in-frame clones and lacks some. Of approximately 1,000,000 clones in the sample, roughly 77% are singletons; the top ten hold 0.89%. Findings and caveats of the study: Across subsets, estimated richness was generally greater for naive than for memory populations.

J is TRBJ2-2 and V is TRBV23-1; TRBD2 matches at 7 bases. TRBV23-1 falls under the ORF class, with uncertain function. The sequenced material came from memory CD4+ T cells from PBMCs. As to subset: CD45RA-negative fraction. The receptor's source is a man younger than 30 in good health. Some clones in this sample may be carry-over from other donors' samples. The CDR3 DNA follows: TGCGCCCCGGTGGGGAGGGCTTGCACCGGGGAGCTGTTTTTT. Protein product: CAPVGRACTGELFF.